A selection of T cell receptor beta chains follows, all from one sample in a study of immune characterization of retroperitoneal liposarcoma. TCRdb redid the calling of the PCR reads with MiXCR, one entry per CDR3 protein. The table includes more than 9,000 distinct CDR3 sequences, 37% detected once. Specimen: tumor tissue. Source of these receptors: a female donor with retroperitoneal liposarcoma. Both conserved end residues are part of each CDR3. The D gene is left open where the match is weak. The size field is filled for only some rows; it gives once, few, many or a size class.

d_call j_call cdr3_length clone_size v_call cdr3_nt cdr3_aa
- TRBJ2-1 16 - TRBV6-6 TGTGCCAGCAGTTACACGGGGGCAACAGTACACAATGAGCAGTTCTTC CASSYTGATVHNEQFF
TRBD2 TRBJ2-3 17 - TRBV6-1 TGTGCCAGCAGGGCCAGACTAGCGGGGGCGCGAGCAGATACGCAGTATTTT CASRARLAGARADTQYF
- TRBJ2-5 14 few TRBV12-3/TRBV12-4 TGTGCCAGCAGTTTTTGGTGTAGTGAAGAGACCCAGTACTTC CASSFWCSEETQYF
TRBD2 TRBJ2-4 16 medium-sized TRBV7-2 TGTGCCAGCAGCTTGTCTGCGGGAGTTACCAAAAACATTCAGTACTTC CASSLSAGVTKNIQYF
- TRBJ2-5 15 - TRBV11-3 TGTGCCAGCAGCTTAGATGGAGGGGATCAAGAGACCCAGTACTTC CASSLDGGDQETQYF
TRBD2 TRBJ2-4 16 - TRBV6-1 TGTGCCAGCAGGTTAGCGGGAGGGACAAGGATTAACATTCAGTACTTC CASRLAGGTRINIQYF
TRBD2 TRBJ2-4 16 - TRBV6-1 TGTGCCAGCAGTGAAGGAGTAGCGGGAGATCTATGTGAGCAGTACTTC CASSEGVAGDLCEQYF
- TRBJ2-4 15 - TRBV11-3 TGTGCCAGCAGGGCCGAGGGTGCCTCCTACAATGAGCAGTACTTC CASRAEGASYNEQYF
- TRBJ2-1 14 medium-sized TRBV6-1 TGTGCCAGCAGGTCTCTTGACGCGTACAATGAGCAGTTCTTC CASRSLDAYNEQFF
TRBD2 TRBJ2-5 14 - TRBV27 TGTGCCAGCAGTTCCCAGGGAGGGCCAGAGACCCAGTACTTC CASSSQGGPETQYF
TRBD2 TRBJ2-5 15 once TRBV11-3 TGTGCCAGCAGCATACTAGCGGGAATCCAAGAGACCCAGTACTTC CASSILAGIQETQYF
TRBD1 TRBJ2-7 16 once TRBV5-3 TGTGCCAGCAGCGCCCGACAGGGGAGGTTCACCTACGAGCAGTACTTC CASSARQGRFTYEQYF
- TRBJ1-1 15 - TRBV7-8 TGTGCCAGCAGCCTTTACGGAGGGGCTGACACTGAAGCTTTCTTT CASSLYGGADTEAFF
- TRBJ2-1 16 - TRBV7-2 TGTGCCAGCAGCTTCCAGGGCACTAGTCGGGCGGAGACCCAGTTCTTC CASSFQGTSRAETQFF
- TRBJ2-1 11 many TRBV11-3 TGTGCCAGCAGCTTAACCCATGAGCAGTTCTTC CASSLTHEQFF
TRBD1 TRBJ2-1 14 medium-sized TRBV7-2 TGTGCCAGCAGCTGGGACAGGGGGCAATACGAGCAGTTCTTC CASSWDRGQYEQFF
- TRBJ2-5 14 - TRBV6-1 TGTGCCAGCAGTGGAGAGGACACACAAGAGACCCAGTACTTC CASSGEDTQETQYF
- TRBJ2-7 15 medium-sized TRBV27 TGTGCCAGCAGTTTACGTACCAGGGGGGGCTACGAGCAGTACTTC CASSLRTRGGYEQYF
- TRBJ2-7 13 many TRBV6-1 TGTGCCACAAACCCGGGACTGTTCTACGAGCAGTACTTC CATNPGLFYEQYF
- TRBJ2-3 15 few TRBV6-1 TGTGCCAGCGCTAACCCCCGCGGTGGGAAAGATACGCAGTATTTT CASANPRGGKDTQYF
- TRBJ2-3 14 - TRBV27 TGTGCCAGCAGTCCGGGAGACTCGGCAGATACGCAGTATTTT CASSPGDSADTQYF